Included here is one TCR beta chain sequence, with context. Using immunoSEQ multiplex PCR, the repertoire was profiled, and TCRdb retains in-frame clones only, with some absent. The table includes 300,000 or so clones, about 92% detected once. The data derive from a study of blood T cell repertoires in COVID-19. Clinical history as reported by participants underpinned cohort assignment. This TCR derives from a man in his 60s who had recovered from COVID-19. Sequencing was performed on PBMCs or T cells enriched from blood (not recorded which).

CDR3 sequence reads: CASSLSTSGGAETQYF. In DNA form, the CDR3 reads TGTGCCAGCAGCTTATCGACTAGCGGGGGGGCAGAGACCCAGTACTTC. This chain connects TRBV7-2 to TRBJ2-5; 14 bases line up with TRBD2. J lost 4 bases, V lost 2 bases, and 3 bases had no gene match. The CDR3 is 16 residues long. Germline V gene sequence: CDR1 SGHTA, CDR2 FQGNSA.